Detailed here is one T cell receptor (beta chain). The entry originates in a study of blood T cell repertoires in COVID-19. For the study at large: The United States, Italy and Spain supplied acute and convalescent COVID-19 samples.

Per germline, CDR1 MGHRA and CDR2 YSYEKL. The CDR3 covers 18 residues. V gave up 0 bases and J gave up 4 bases; unmatched junction bases: 13. Self-reported history from a screening survey and questionnaire set each donor's cohort. This table comes from immunoSEQ multiplex PCR, and its TCRdb copy is limited to in-frame clones, with some not included. The sample comprises approximately 400,000 clones, approximately 87% of which are singletons, and 1% to 1.5% rests with the top ten. This clonotype was obtained from a man aged 30 to 39 who had recovered from COVID-19. Material: PBMCs or T cells enriched from blood (not recorded which). The chain uses TRBV4-1 and TRBJ2-5; 8 bases match TRBD2. Here the CDR3 reads CASSQDPPGGGRRETQYF. CDR3 DNA sequence: TGCGCCAGCAGCCAAGACCCCCCGGGCGGGGGGCGGAGAGAGACCCAGTACTTC.